This TCR beta chain originates from a study of blood T cell repertoires in COVID-19. Looking at the study overall: Samples came from the United States, Italy and Spain, spanning acute and convalescent COVID-19. In each case, the material was cDNA or gDNA derived from T cells, B-cell-depleted T cells, or PBMCs.

In the original processing: Scientists estimated how many nucleated cells there were by amplifying reference gene primers. Clones were read by immunoSEQ multiplex PCR, and TCRdb kept only the in-frame ones, dropping some. V and J calls and clone size are copied from that table; D and trimming were computed from the DNA. Here the sample spans approximately 170,000 clones, approximately 86% being singletons. V lost 6 bases to trimming and J lost 2 bases, with 13 bases between them. This CDR3 has 14 amino acids. Per germline, CDR1 MNHEY and CDR2 SVGAGI. Sequenced input: peripheral blood. This sequence was found in a woman of 80 years or more with active or convalescent COVID-19. The chain uses TRBV6-5 and TRBJ2-5, with D maybe TRBD1 (6 bases). The CDR3 reads CASRSIQGQETQYF. The CDR3 DNA sequence: TGTGCCAGCAGGTCTATCCAGGGGCAAGAGACCCAGTACTTC.